The 20 T cell receptor beta chains below come from one sample, sequenced in a study of T cells in Graves' hyperthyroidism and ophthalmopathy. Authors of the study amplified TCR beta CDR3 regions from RNA transcripts. With the HTBI primer set, the TCR CDR3 went through a first round of RT-PCR. One entry per CDR3 protein results from TCRdb running MiXCR on the multiplex PCR reads. The sample has hundreds of thousands of distinct CDR3 sequences, about 14% seen once. Sample: blood. All receptors come from a woman aged 18 to 35 with Graves' hyperthyroidism.

This clonotype was seen more than once but under ten times. J is TRBJ2-7 and V is TRBV29-1; no reliable D call. CDR1 is SQVTM and CDR2 is ANQGSEA in the germline V gene. The CDR3 length is 11 residues. V was cut by 4 bases and J by 6 bases, with 10 bases left in between. CDR3 region: CSVVLRVEQYF. DNA for the CDR3: TGCAGCGTTGTGTTAAGAGTCGAGCAGTACTTC.

The V gene is TRBV19, the J gene TRBJ1-1, with D perhaps TRBD1 (5 bases). The V and J ends lost 7 bases and 7 bases respectively, with 16 bases between them. The CDR3 runs 13 residues. Germline CDR1 is LNHDA and CDR2 is SQIVND (reference sequence). The CDR3 sequence: CASTTPRDGEAFF. CDR3 nucleotides: TGTGCCAGTACCACCCCCAGGGACGGTGAAGCTTTCTTT. Using reference TRBV19 and TRBJ1-1 for the parts outside the CDR3, the full variable domain is DGGITQSPKYLFRKEGQNVTLSCEQNLNHDAMYWYRQDPGQGLRLIYYSQIVNDFQKGDIAEGYSVSREKKESFPLTVTSAQKNPTAFYLCASTTPRDGEAFFGQGTRLTVV.

This clonotype has a count of ten or more. The CDR3 DNA reads TGCAGTGCTAGCGCTAGCGGGAGAGTTAGCGGGGAGCTGTTTTTT. It translates to CSASASGRVSGELFF. V and J are TRBV20-1 and TRBJ2-2; 10 bases align to TRBD2. V was pared by 3 bases and J by 7 bases, with 8 bases of the junction left unmatched. The CDR3 contains 15 residues. Germline loops: CDR1 DFQATT, CDR2 SNEGSKA (reference sequence).

At least ten counts were recorded for this clonotype. DNA for the CDR3: TGTGCCAGCAGCCCCCGGGACAGGAGACGGCAAGAGACCCAGTACTTC. Translation: CASSPRDRRRQETQYF. V usage is TRBV11-3 and J usage is TRBJ2-5; 8 positions agree with TRBD1. Germline CDR1 SGHNT, CDR2 YENEEA. The length of the CDR3 is 16 residues. Trimming took 5 bases from V and 2 from J; bases not matched to a gene: 10.

In this sample, this clonotype turned up a few times. V and J are TRBV10-1 and TRBJ2-1, with unresolved D. Germline V gene data show CDR1 as WNHNN and CDR2 as SYGVQD (reference sequence). Between the trimmed V and J ends, which lost 0 bases and 4 bases, there was a span of 4 bases. This CDR3 region has 13 residues. The CDR3 loop reads CASSESAYNEQFF. The CDR3 DNA reads TGCGCCAGCAGTGAGTCGGCATACAATGAGCAGTTCTTC.

This clonotype was detected ten times or more. The chain has TRBV6-1 and TRBJ2-2, with D perhaps matching TRBD1 or TRBD2 (5 bases each). The CDR3 covers 18 residues. Looked up from germline, CDR1 is MNHNS and CDR2 is SASEGT. The V gene lost 6 bases and the J gene lost 0 bases, with 20 bases spanning the gap. In DNA, the CDR3 is TGTGCCAGCAGCCGGGACGGATTTTTTTACCCGAACACCGGGGAGCTGTTTTTT. This translates into CASSRDGFFYPNTGELFF.

The chain recombines TRBV13 with TRBJ2-7, with 7 positions matching TRBD2. The V and J ends lost 5 bases and 0 bases, in that order; junction bases with no gene match: 25. Germline-derived CDR1 and CDR2 are PRHDT and FYEKMQ (reference sequence). The CDR3 is made up of 21 amino acids. CDR3 coding DNA: TGTGCCAGCAGCCGAAAGCTATTGACAGAGCTAGCGGAGCGGAGCTCCTACGAGCAGTACTTC. Translating gives CASSRKLLTELAERSSYEQYF.

This clonotype has a count of ten or more. This chain joins TRBV20-1 and TRBJ2-3, with D perhaps TRBD2 (7 bases). V lost 5 bases to trimming and J lost 4 bases, with 19 bases between them. This CDR3 contains 15 residues. Germline V gene data show CDR1 as DFQATT and CDR2 as SNEGSKA (reference sequence). Here the CDR3 DNA reads TGCAGTGCTCACCCGGGGGCGGGAGAAGCAGATACGCAGTATTTT. Translated: CSAHPGAGEADTQYF.

The table lists this clonotype with many counts. The chain joins TRBV18 to TRBJ2-3; unclear D gene. V gave up 3 bases and J gave up 2 bases, with 6 bases separating them. CDR1 is KGHSH, CDR2 LQKENI, per germline. The CDR3 is made up of 13 amino acids. The CDR3 DNA sequence: TGTGCCAGCTCACCTATGGTCACAGATACGCAGTATTTT. Its protein is CASSPMVTDTQYF.

The chain has TRBV28 and TRBJ2-5, with D perhaps TRBD1 (5 bases). The CDR3 extends over 13 amino acids. Trimming stripped 1 base from V and 14 bases from J, with 17 bases between. Germline V CDR1 and CDR2: MDHEN, SYDVKM. CDR3 region: CASSLSGQGLGYF. For the CDR3, the DNA is TGTGCCAGCAGTTTATCAGGACAAGGCCTCGGCTACTTC.

This clonotype was seen repeatedly, ten times or more. The V call is TRBV2, the J call TRBJ2-3; TRBD2 agrees at 12 bases. After removal of 7 bases from V and 5 bases from J, the junction contained 4 bases not matched to a gene. Germline CDR1 and CDR2: SNHLY and FYNNEI. The CDR3 has 14 residues. The CDR3 DNA follows: TGTGCCAGCACGCCGGGACTAGCGGGAGATACGCAGTATTTT. Translated, it gives CASTPGLAGDTQYF.

This clonotype was seen many times. The genes are TRBV28 and TRBJ2-1, with 8 nucleotides matching TRBD2. Per germline, CDR1 MDHEN and CDR2 SYDVKM. Germline trimming cut 6 bases from V and 2 bases from J; bases unmatched to any gene: 12. CDR3 length: 17 amino acids. Here the CDR3 reads CASSPTSGGIPYNEQFF. The CDR3 DNA reads as TGTGCCAGCAGCCCTACCTCGGGAGGGATTCCCTACAATGAGCAGTTCTTC.

Turning to this clonotype: This sequence may be a read error, since a much larger clone differs from it by one base. The rearrangement uses TRBV28 and TRBJ2-5; 11 nucleotides match TRBD2. Germline CDR1 is MDHEN and CDR2 is SYDVKM. The CDR3 is 15 amino acids. The chain's CDR3 is CATSSRLAGGENQYF. For the CDR3, the DNA is TGTGCCACCTCCAGTCGGCTAGCGGGAGGAGAGAACCAGTACTTC.

This clonotype has just a few counts. The chain links TRBV19 to TRBJ1-5, with D possibly matching TRBD1 (5 bases). CDR3 length: 17 amino acids. V lost 6 bases, J lost 4 bases, and 22 bases lay in between. The V gene's germline CDR1 is LNHDA and CDR2 SQIVND (reference sequence). CDR3: CASRAAGLAGSNQPQHF. CDR3 DNA: TGTGCCAGTAGGGCCGCGGGACTAGCGGGGTCAAATCAGCCCCAGCATTTT. Together with reference TRBV19 and TRBJ1-5, the CDR3 gives the full variable domain: DGGITQSPKYLFRKEGQNVTLSCEQNLNHDAMYWYRQDPGQGLRLIYYSQIVNDFQKGDIAEGYSVSREKKESFPLTVTSAQKNPTAFYLCASRAAGLAGSNQPQHFGDGTRLSIL.

The chain employs TRBV12-3 or TRBV12-4 and TRBJ2-7; 8 positions agree with TRBD1. This CDR3 contains 14 residues. The trim removed 6 bases at V and 4 bases at J, leaving 8 bases unmatched. CDR3 sequence: CASSPGGQGYEQYF. The CDR3 DNA sequence: TGTGCCAGCAGCCCTGGCGGACAGGGATACGAGCAGTACTTC.

The chain couples TRBV27 to TRBJ2-3; the D gene is possibly TRBD2 (5 bases). The CDR3 totals 15 residues. In germline, CDR1 is MNHEY, CDR2 SMNVEV (reference sequence). Trimming shortened V by 5 bases and J by 0 bases, and 12 bases separated the two germline ends. Here the CDR3 DNA reads TGTGCCAGCAGTCACCGGGATACTAGCACAGATACGCAGTATTTT. Residues: CASSHRDTSTDTQYF.

This clonotype showed up just a few times. J is TRBJ1-1 and V is TRBV20-1; possibly TRBD1 for D (5 bases). CDR3 length: 13 residues. Trimming took 3 bases from V and 1 from J, leaving 9 bases between them. From germline, CDR1 is DFQATT and CDR2 SNEGSKA (reference sequence). The DNA of the CDR3 is TGCAGTGCTAGGTCCACAGGGAACACTGAAGCTTTCTTT. It encodes CSARSTGNTEAFF.

The chain carries TRBV27 and TRBJ1-2, with D possibly matching TRBD1 (5 bases). Germline V gene sequence: CDR1 MNHEY, CDR2 SMNVEV (reference sequence). This CDR3 is 16 amino acids long. Trimming cost V 4 bases and J 4 bases, with 19 bases left between them. CDR3 amino acids: CASSSSNYRGPYGYTF. The CDR3 DNA sequence: TGTGCCAGCAGTTCCTCCAACTACCGGGGCCCCTATGGCTACACCTTC.

This clonotype was seen many times. This chain joins TRBV27 and TRBJ2-3; D is ambiguous. CDR1 and CDR2 (germline): MNHEY, SMNVEV (reference sequence). With 6 bases removed from V and 2 bases from J, the gap between germline ends came to 15 bases. This CDR3 has 15 residues. The CDR3 DNA follows: TGTGCCAGCAGGAGAACACGTTCCGTCACAGATACGCAGTATTTT. Protein: CASRRTRSVTDTQYF.

V is TRBV20-1 and J is TRBJ2-1, with 14 nucleotides matching TRBD2. Germline CDR1 is DFQATT and CDR2 is SNEGSKA (reference sequence). The CDR3 length is 16 residues. Unmatched junction bases numbered 6, after V lost 4 bases and J lost 4 bases. Written as DNA, the CDR3 is TGCAGTGCTACCTGGACTAGCGGGAGGATATACAATGAGCAGTTCTTC. Encoded protein: CSATWTSGRIYNEQFF.